This TCR beta chain was identified during a study of T cell changes during pregnancy in multiple sclerosis (dated by TCRdb to the late 2010s). About the investigation overall: The study looked at changes in the T cell repertoire across pregnancy in women with multiple sclerosis.

Libraries were built with the immunoSEQ multiplex PCR assay. Here the immuneACCESS table is served through TCRdb, limited to in-frame sequences with V and J called. Missing clones are a known gap in these copies; in checked studies unresolved V genes cover under half, and the rest lacks a known reason. This sample lists approximately 50,000 clones; 92% were detected once. The ten most abundant clones make up less than 0.65% of the sample. The CDR3, from cysteine to phenylalanine, totals 16 residues. Here the CDR3 DNA is all that survives: 48 bases in frame from base 1. V drops 2 bases and J drops 2 bases, leaving 13 bases in between. Via the germline V gene, CDR1 is LGHNT and CDR2 FRNRAP. As regards this clone: Its binding antigen is unknown. One base away there is no much larger clone; base qualities are not given.

The sample here was CD4+ T cells from peripheral blood mononuclear cells, taken after pregnancy. This receptor was identified in a female donor with multiple sclerosis, enrolled in a pregnancy study. The rearrangement combines TRBV12-5 with TRBJ2-1, with an unclear D gene assignment. The bases read TGTGCTAGTGGTTTGCCCACCACAACCCCCTACAATGAGCAGTTCTTC. Translated, it gives CASGLPTTTPYNEQFF.